This T cell receptor (beta chain) originates from a study of T cell changes during pregnancy in multiple sclerosis. Assay used: immunoSEQ multiplex PCR; TCRdb lists only in-frame clones, some missing. Of approximately 63,000 clones listed, roughly 89% were seen once; the top ten hold about 2.3%. Germline V gene lookup returns CDR1 SGHNT and CDR2 YYREEE (reference sequence). V was clipped by 2 bases and J by 5 bases; unmatched bases: 4. CDR3 length equals 14 residues. The V call is TRBV5-4, the J call TRBJ1-1, with TRBD1 identical over 9 bases. The material sequenced was peripheral blood, taken in the third trimester of pregnancy. This sequence was found in a female donor in good health, enrolled as a control in a pregnancy study. For the CDR3, the DNA is TGTGCCAGCAGCTTCGACAGGGGGGATACTGAAGCTTTCTTT. Its translation: CASSFDRGDTEAFF.